This T cell receptor beta chain was found in a study of blood T cell repertoires in COVID-19. As handled by the study authors: Researchers report that nucleated cell counts were estimated from reference gene primer amplification. Using immunoSEQ multiplex PCR, the repertoire was profiled, and TCRdb retains in-frame clones only, with some absent. The V and J calls and clone size were taken over from that table, and D and trimming were inferred from the DNA. Found here are more than 60,000 clones, about 88% of them singletons; the top ten hold 20% to 25%. CDR1 and CDR2 (germline): PRHDT, FYEKMQ (reference sequence). Germline trimming cut 1 base from V and 4 bases from J; bases unmatched to any gene: 2. There are 15 residues in the CDR3.

The V gene is TRBV13, the J gene TRBJ2-1; 9 bases are shared with TRBD1. The sequence came from a woman aged 45-59 years with active or convalescent COVID-19. Sequencing was performed on peripheral blood. CDR3 in DNA: TGTGCCAGCAGCTTAGTTGGACAGGGGTACAATGAGCAGTTCTTC. This sequence encodes CASSLVGQGYNEQFF.